The subject of this entry is one TCR beta chain. The antigen is unknown. A sort by CD45RO/CCR7/CD25/CD127/CD95/CD27 yielded CD4+ naive, central memory, regulatory and stem cell-like memory cells. What was sequenced were expressed TCRB transcripts, since all of the isolated RNA had been reverse transcribed. The data were produced by immunoSEQ multiplex PCR, yet TCRdb's version contains in-frame clones alone and is incomplete. The sample yields hundreds of thousands of clones, roughly a sixth seen once. The CDR3 covers 14 residues. Trimming cost V 3 bases and J 7 bases, with 16 bases left between them. The germline CDR1 and CDR2 sequences are SGHNT and YYREEE (reference sequence). This entry belongs to a study of beta chain features in type 1 diabetes. As for the study in general: The study examined about 100 million sorted cells across all samples. Study outcomes and limitations: Across all four CD4+ subsets, people with type 1 diabetes showed modestly shorter TCRB CDR3s. Highly expressing activated T cells could be over-counted with a cDNA template.

The specimen was naive CD4+ T cells from blood. This TCR was sampled from a man in his late teens or twenties in good health. The chain carries TRBV5-4 and TRBJ1-2; D is undetermined. CDR3 sequence: CASSYPTPSGGYTF. As DNA, the CDR3 is TGTGCCAGCAGCTACCCAACCCCAAGCGGTGGCTACACCTTC.